This T cell receptor beta chain stems from a study of blood T cell repertoires in COVID-19. About the research overall: Sites across the United States, Italy and Spain contributed samples from acute and convalescent COVID-19.

The Seattle patients, enrolled during active infection, were followed longitudinally. Per the study methods: Using reference gene primer amplification, nucleated cell counts were estimated. The protocol was immunoSEQ multiplex PCR, while the TCRdb copy is restricted to in-frame clones and leaves out a portion. V and J calls plus clone size are reproduced from that table; the DNA served to infer D and trimming. The sample shows about 350,000 clones, roughly 90% of them seen only once. Germline V gene sequence: CDR1 LGHDT, CDR2 YNNKEL (reference sequence). V was trimmed by 2 bases and J by 11 bases, leaving 10 bases between them. The CDR3 loop spans 13 amino acids.

This clonotype originated in a woman aged 60-70 years with COVID-19, enrolled during active disease. This sequence joins TRBV3-1 (or the pseudogene TRBV3-2) and TRBJ1-6; D not resolved. The source material was peripheral blood. The CDR3: CASSQSREAPLHF. CDR3 coding DNA: TGTGCCAGCAGCCAAAGTAGAGAAGCACCCCTCCACTTT.